These T cell receptor beta chains were read from a single sample in a study of molecular identifiers for immune sequencing clone quantification. TCRdb reprocessed the PCR reads via MiXCR and lists one record per CDR3 protein. This sample carries a few hundred thousand distinct CDR3 sequences, roughly 26% of them seen once, and the ten largest clones take 0.7% to 0.9%. Source material: naive CD8+ T cells from blood, with Jurkat cell RNA spiked in. All receptors come from a human donor in good health. Some libraries in this study had Jurkat cell RNA spiked in. The CDR3 runs from the conserved cysteine through the conserved F or W. Each record gives: D gene, J gene, V gene, clone size, CDR3 DNA, CDR3 protein. D genes are given only for firm matches. Not every row has a clone size; where given, it reads once, few, many or a size class.

>TRBD2|TRBJ2-1|TRBV12-3/TRBV12-4|-
TGTGCCAGCAGTTTAGGGGGTCCGACTAGCGGGAGGGCCCTCGTCAATGAGCAGTTCTTC
CASSLGGPTSGRALVNEQFF
>TRBD2|TRBJ2-5|TRBV6-5|-
TGTGCCAGCAGTTACCCGGCTGGAGCGGGAGGAGGCCAAGAGACCCAGTACTTC
CASSYPAGAGGGQETQYF
>-|TRBJ2-2|TRBV7-9|-
TGTGCCAGCAGCACACGGTCGGGGCCGAACACCGGGGAGCTGTTTTTT
CASSTRSGPNTGELFF
>-|TRBJ2-1|TRBV3-1|-
TGTGCCAGCAGCCAAGAGGGAAACAATGAGCAGTTCTTC
CASSQEGNNEQFF
>TRBD2|TRBJ2-7|TRBV30|few
TGTGCCTGGAGCCCCAGCCCATTCCGCGGGGGGATGACCTACGAGCAGTACTTC
CAWSPSPFRGGMTYEQYF
>TRBD2|TRBJ2-7|TRBV5-1|few
TGCGCCAGCAGCCCTATAGCGGGAGGGTCCTACGAGCAGTACTTC
CASSPIAGGSYEQYF
>-|TRBJ2-7|TRBV9|-
TGTGCCAGCAGCGTAGGGGAAGATAGCCGCACCTACGAGCAGTACTTC
CASSVGEDSRTYEQYF
>-|TRBJ1-5|TRBV27|few
TGTGCCAGCAGTTTAGGGGCCGCAGATACGCAGCATTTT
CASSLGAADTQHF
>-|TRBJ2-2|TRBV30|-
TGTGCCTGGACGGCTAGTGGGAACACCGGGGAGCTGTTTTTT
CAWTASGNTGELFF
>-|TRBJ1-1|TRBV6-5|many
TGTGCCAGCAGTTACAGTGACGGAAGCATAACGGACACTGAAGCTTTCTTT
CASSYSDGSITDTEAFF
>-|TRBJ2-4|TRBV7-9|many
TGTGCCAGCAGGGGCTTAGGGGTCGAAAACATTCAGTACTTC
CASRGLGVENIQYF
>-|TRBJ1-5|TRBV28|-
TGTGCCAGCAGTCCCCCCAGCAATCAGCCCCAGCATTTT
CASSPPSNQPQHF
>TRBD2|TRBJ2-7|TRBV7-2|-
TGTGCCAGCAGCTTAGGCTGGACTAGCGGGCTCTACGAGCAGTGCTTC
CASSLGWTSGLYEQCF
>-|TRBJ2-2|TRBV5-4|few
TGTGCCAGCAGCGAGGCCCCTTCTAGCAACCCCGGGGAGCTGTTTTTT
CASSEAPSSNPGELFF
>-|TRBJ2-1|TRBV20-1|many
TGCAGTGCTAGTGTCCCCAGGGGCAATGAGCAGTTCTTC
CSASVPRGNEQFF
>-|TRBJ2-1|TRBV4-3|-
TGCGCCAGCAGCCAAGACGAGCCGAGCTCCTACAATGAGCAGTTCTTC
CASSQDEPSSYNEQFF
>-|TRBJ2-4|TRBV7-9|few
TGTGCCAGCAGCAACCGGGACAACGAGCCGGCCAAAAACATTCAGTACTTC
CASSNRDNEPAKNIQYF
>-|TRBJ2-7|TRBV7-2|-
TGTGCCAGCAGCTTAACAAAACCGGGACGGGTCGTGTACGAGCAGTACTTC
CASSLTKPGRVVYEQYF
>-|TRBJ1-5|TRBV4-1|few
TGCGCCAGCAGCCAAGGCGCGGGCCCGGATAATCAGCCCCAGCATTTT
CASSQGAGPDNQPQHF
>-|TRBJ2-2|TRBV7-9|-
TGTGCCAGCAGCTTAGCTACGGAGAACCCCAGGGCGCTGTTTTTT
CASSLATENPRALFF
>TRBD1|TRBJ2-7|TRBV19|few
TGTGCCAGTAGTATAGTCGGACAGGGGAGCTACGAGCAGTACTTC
CASSIVGQGSYEQYF
>TRBD2|TRBJ2-1|TRBV30|-
TGTGCCTGGAGGACCGGGACTAGCGGGAGTGGCTACTACAATGGGCAGTTCTTC
CAWRTGTSGSGYYNGQFF
>TRBD1|TRBJ2-3|TRBV13|many
TGTGCCAGCAGCTTCGGGACAGGGGACCCGACTAGCACAGATACGCAGTATTTT
CASSFGTGDPTSTDTQYF
>TRBD2|TRBJ2-7|TRBV4-3|-
TGCGCCAGCAGCCAAGCTCGGGACTACTGCGAGCAGTACTTC
CASSQARDYCEQYF
>-|TRBJ2-5|TRBV28|-
TGTGCCAGCAGCTCGGACTTACAAGAGCCCCAGTACTTC
CASSSDLQEPQYF
>-|TRBJ1-1|TRBV4-3|many
TGCGCCAGCAGCCAAAATAGACTTTCTGGCACTGAAGCTTTCTTT
CASSQNRLSGTEAFF
>-|TRBJ1-4|TRBV13|-
TGCGCCAGCAGCCAGAACCCAGCCTTCACTAGTGAAAAACTGTTTTTT
CASSQNPAFTSEKLFF
>TRBD1|TRBJ2-7|TRBV10-3|-
TGTGCCACTGTAGGGACAGATCTGCCCTACGAGCAGTACTTC
CATVGTDLPYEQYF
>TRBD2|TRBJ2-7|TRBV5-1|-
TGCGCCAGCAGCTTAGGGACTAGCGCTTACGAGCAGTACTTC
CASSLGTSAYEQYF
>TRBD1|TRBJ1-2|TRBV7-9|-
TGTGCCAGCAGCCCAACACTCCTCACAGACAGGGTCAGTGGCTACACCTTC
CASSPTLLTDRVSGYTF
>-|TRBJ2-7|TRBV12-3/TRBV12-4|-
TGTGCCAGCAGAGCGTCCGGGACTGGAGCCTACGAGCAGTACTTC
CASRASGTGAYEQYF
>-|TRBJ1-5|TRBV30|few
TGTGCCTGGAGTGAGGGCGGTCAGCCCCAGCATTTT
CAWSEGGQPQHF
>TRBD2|TRBJ2-6|TRBV20-1|-
TGCAGTGCTAGAGGAACTAGCGGGGAGGCTGGGGCCAACGTCCTGACTTTC
CSARGTSGEAGANVLTF
>-|TRBJ2-7|TRBV4-3|few
TGCGCCAGCAGCCCCGATCCCCAGCTTCCTCCCTACGAGCAGTACTTC
CASSPDPQLPPYEQYF
>TRBD1|TRBJ2-7|TRBV28|-
TGTGCCAGCAGTACGGGACAGGGATACCACGAGCAGTACTTC
CASSTGQGYHEQYF
>-|TRBJ2-4|TRBV6-2/TRBV6-3|many
TGTGCCAGCAGTTCTGGACAGTTTCAGTACTTC
CASSSGQFQYF
>-|TRBJ1-2|TRBV2|-
TGTGCCAGCTATCCGGACATTGACTATGGCTACACCTTC
CASYPDIDYGYTF
>-|TRBJ2-7|TRBV5-1|many
TGCGCCAGCAGCTTTCTTGCAACGGCCTACGAGCAGTACTTC
CASSFLATAYEQYF
>-|TRBJ2-3|TRBV7-6|many
TGTGCCAGCAGCTTAGGGGGGCTATTCGCAGATACGCAGTATTTT
CASSLGGLFADTQYF
>-|TRBJ1-1|TRBV7-9|few
TGTGCCAGCAGCTTAGAAAGGTTACGGAACACTGAAGCTTTCTTT
CASSLERLRNTEAFF
>TRBD2|TRBJ2-2|TRBV4-3|-
TGCGCCAGCAGCCAAGATATACCTAGCGGGGGGGCCGACACCGGGGAGCTGTTTTTT
CASSQDIPSGGADTGELFF